This T cell receptor beta chain was recorded in a study of Graves' ophthalmopathy and Graves' hyperthyroidism. About the research overall: Before any treatment, peripheral blood was taken at the initial diagnosis. Overall study results and limits: The study's model predicted ophthalmopathy progression at roughly 64% sensitivity and about 72% specificity.

The length of the CDR3 is 15 residues. CDR1 GTSNPN and CDR2 SVGIG come from the germline V gene (reference sequence). V was clipped by 0 bases and J by 2 bases, with 10 bases between them. This clonotype was picked up a small number of times. Its antigen is unknown. Among the exclusions were patients with other autoimmune diseases, uncontrolled infections, pregnancy or lactation. RNA served as the template for amplifying TCR beta CDR3 regions. The authors performed first-round RT-PCR with HTBI primers and then a second-round multiplex PCR. TCRdb fed the multiplex PCR reads into MiXCR, producing one record per CDR3 protein. Altogether approximately 460,000 distinct CDR3 sequences are present, under 15% being singletons, with the ten largest covering approximately 9.8%.

Source material: blood. This receptor was identified in a woman aged 30 to 39 with Graves' ophthalmopathy. The rearrangement uses TRBV30 and TRBJ2-2; D not certain. The CDR3 loop reads CAWSVDDRNTGELFF. CDR3 coding DNA: TGTGCCTGGAGTGTAGACGACCGAAACACCGGGGAGCTGTTTTTT.